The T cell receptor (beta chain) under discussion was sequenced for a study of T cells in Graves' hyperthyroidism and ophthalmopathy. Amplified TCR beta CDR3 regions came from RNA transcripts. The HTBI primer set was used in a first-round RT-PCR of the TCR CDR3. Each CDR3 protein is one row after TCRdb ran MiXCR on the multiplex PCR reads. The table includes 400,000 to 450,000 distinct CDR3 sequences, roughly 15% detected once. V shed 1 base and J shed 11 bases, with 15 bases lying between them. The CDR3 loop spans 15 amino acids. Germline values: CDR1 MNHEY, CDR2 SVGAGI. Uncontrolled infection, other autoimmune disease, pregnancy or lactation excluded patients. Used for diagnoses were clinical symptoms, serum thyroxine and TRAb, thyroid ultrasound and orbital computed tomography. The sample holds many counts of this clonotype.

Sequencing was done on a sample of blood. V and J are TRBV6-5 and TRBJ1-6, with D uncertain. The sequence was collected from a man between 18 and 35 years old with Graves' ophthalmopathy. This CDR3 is CASSYFPLRPAPLHF. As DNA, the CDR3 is TGTGCCAGCAGTTACTTCCCGCTCCGGCCGGCACCCCTCCACTTT.